This T cell receptor (beta chain) was identified during a study of Graves' ophthalmopathy and Graves' hyperthyroidism. About the study: Untreated patients at initial diagnosis provided peripheral blood.

The study amplified TCR beta CDR3 regions using RNA transcripts. An opening RT-PCR round employed HTBI primers and preceded a second-round multiplex PCR. TCRdb used MiXCR to reprocess the multiplex PCR reads, holding one entry per CDR3 protein. Of 400,000 or so distinct CDR3 sequences in the sample, about a sixth were seen once. J was trimmed by 7 bases and V by 6 bases; bases with no gene match: 9. CDR3 length: 14 residues. This clonotype was recorded at least ten times. The antigen remains undetermined. General study points: The model's prediction of ophthalmopathy progression had around 70% sensitivity and 72% to 80% specificity.

Sequenced: peripheral blood. This receptor was obtained from an adult woman with stable Graves' hyperthyroidism. This rearrangement joins TRBV12-3 or TRBV12-4 to TRBJ1-2, with 9 bases identical to TRBD1. Written as DNA, the CDR3 is TGTGCCAGCAGATTTACCCGGACAGGGGTTGGCTACACCTTC. Its protein is CASRFTRTGVGYTF.